One sample yielded the 28 T cell receptor beta chains listed below, sequenced in a study of T-cell memory formation after mild COVID-19. Each CDR3 protein gets one entry after TCRdb re-called the 5' RACE reads with MiXCR. The table shows under 300,000 distinct CDR3 sequences, with about 17% occurring only once. Sequenced input: PBMCs or a T cell subset sorted from them (not recorded which). The receptors stem from a man between 18 and 35 years old who had mild COVID-19 (a few samples of this study predate the infection). Cell type and time point are not known.

The rearrangement links TRBV4-3 to TRBJ2-7, with D possibly matching TRBD1 (6 bases). The CDR3 spans 15 residues. CDR1 is LGHNA, CDR2 YSLEER, per germline. Trimming pared 1 base from V and 0 bases from J, leaving 10 bases between. The CDR3 loop is CASSQGPGVSYEQYF. The CDR3 DNA sequence: TGCGCCAGCAGCCAAGGCCCAGGGGTCTCCTACGAGCAGTACTTC.

This clonotype was found a few times. V and J are TRBV6-1 and TRBJ1-5; D uncertain. The germline V gene has CDR1 MNHNS and CDR2 SASEGT. With 3 bases removed from V and 5 bases from J, the gap between germline ends came to 8 bases. The CDR3 has 13 amino acids. CDR3 bases: TGTGCCAGCAGTGACCCGAGAGATCAGCCCCAGCATTTT. Translation: CASSDPRDQPQHF.

This chain uses TRBV4-1 with TRBJ2-3; D is perhaps TRBD2 (7 bases). The CDR3 has 17 amino acids. CDR1 is MGHRA, CDR2 YSYEKL, per germline. V gave up 0 bases and J gave up 2 bases, with 15 bases separating them. The CDR3: CASSQEGWRGLTDTQYF. As DNA, the CDR3 is TGCGCCAGCAGCCAAGAGGGGTGGCGGGGGCTCACAGATACGCAGTATTTT.

This chain links TRBV7-2 with TRBJ2-3; the D gene is possibly TRBD2 (6 bases). CDR1 is SGHTA and CDR2 is FQGNSA in the germline V gene. The length of the CDR3 is 16 residues. The germline V and J ends were trimmed by 4 bases and 0 bases, with 14 bases remaining between them. The CDR3 region is CASSSASVPSTDTQYF. The DNA of the CDR3 is TGTGCCAGCAGCTCCGCTAGCGTACCCAGCACAGATACGCAGTATTTT. The full variable domain, its missing parts supplied by reference TRBV7-2 and TRBJ2-3, is GAGVSQSPSNKVTEKGKDVELRCDPISGHTALYWYRQSLGQGLEFLIYFQGNSAPDKSGLPSDRFSAERTGGSVSTLTIQRTQQEDSAVYLCASSSASVPSTDTQYFGPGTRLTVL.

The chain couples TRBV10-3 to TRBJ2-5; D may be TRBD1 or TRBD2 (5 bases each). This CDR3 has 13 residues. CDR1 is ENHRY and CDR2 is SYGVKD in the germline V gene. Trimming cost V 4 bases and J 4 bases, with 10 bases left between them. The CDR3 coding sequence is TGTGCCATCAGTGTTGGGGGACGAGAGACCCAGTACTTC. Translating it yields CAISVGGRETQYF.

This chain links TRBV6-5 with TRBJ2-1; 9 bases align to TRBD2. The CDR3 contains 15 residues. Germline CDR1 MNHEY, CDR2 SVGAGI. V lost 5 bases, J lost 9 bases, and 11 bases stayed unmatched. The CDR3 sequence is CASSQSGGKDFEQFF. The CDR3 coding sequence is TGTGCCAGCAGTCAGAGCGGGGGGAAAGACTTTGAGCAGTTCTTC.

This clonotype was picked up a small number of times. The V and J genes are TRBV7-2 and TRBJ2-5; TRBD1 matches at 9 bases. Germline CDR1 SGHTA, CDR2 FQGNSA. This CDR3 comprises 15 residues. The trim removed 3 bases at V and 7 bases at J, leaving 9 bases unmatched. CDR3 in amino acids: CASSLVQGAWGTQYF. The DNA for the CDR3 is TGTGCCAGCAGCTTGGTACAGGGGGCCTGGGGGACCCAGTACTTC.

This clonotype has more than one count but fewer than ten. V is TRBV11-2 and J is TRBJ2-5; TRBD2 matches at 9 bases. Per the germline V gene, CDR1 is SGHAT and CDR2 is FQNNGV. This CDR3 spans 15 amino acids. Germline trimming cut 2 bases from V and 4 bases from J; bases unmatched to any gene: 5. The CDR3 DNA reads TGTGCCAGCAGCTTACGGGCTAGCGGGGTAGAGACCCAGTACTTC. Encoded protein: CASSLRASGVETQYF.

This clonotype occurred many times. The V gene is TRBV7-8, the J gene TRBJ2-3; the match to TRBD2 covers 14 bases. With V trimmed by 5 bases and J by 2 bases, 6 bases remained unmatched. The germline V gene has CDR1 SGHVS and CDR2 FQNEAQ. The CDR3 totals 17 residues. CDR3 nucleotides: TGTGCCAGCAGCCCGGGGACTAGCGGGGGACTCACAGATACGCAGTATTTT. This codes for CASSPGTSGGLTDTQYF.

V gene TRBV2 combines with J gene TRBJ2-3; 9 bases map to TRBD2. Germline CDR1 and CDR2: SNHLY and FYNNEI. The V gene end was trimmed by 3 bases and the J gene end by 2 bases; junction bases not matched to a gene: 3. This CDR3 is built from 15 residues. The CDR3 sequence: CASSDLAGYTDTQYF. The DNA for the CDR3 is TGTGCCAGCAGTGATCTAGCGGGGTACACAGATACGCAGTATTTT.

The chain carries TRBV7-2 and TRBJ1-5, with D maybe TRBD1 (5 bases). CDR1 and CDR2 from the germline V gene are SGHTA and FQGNSA. This CDR3 contains 14 residues. V lost 5 bases and J lost 7, with 15 bases in between. CDR3 region: CASSPQGGYQPQHF. The CDR3 region has the DNA TGTGCCAGCAGCCCTCAGGGAGGTTACCAGCCCCAGCATTTT.

Ten or more counts support this clonotype. The rearrangement links TRBV7-2 to TRBJ1-1, with 8 bases aligning to TRBD1. This CDR3 has 18 amino acids. Germline CDR1 reads SGHTA; CDR2 reads FQGNSA. The junction had 19 bases not matched to a gene; V was cut back by 5 bases and J by 5 bases. The CDR3 DNA is TGTGCCAGCAGCCCCCGCCGGACAGGGAATGAATGGAGGACTGAAGCTTTCTTT. Encoded protein: CASSPRRTGNEWRTEAFF.

This clonotype was observed a few times. The genes are TRBV7-2 and TRBJ2-5; D not resolved. Deletions cut 5 bases from V and 5 bases from J, with 12 bases between. The germline V gene encodes CDR1 SGHTA and CDR2 FQGNSA. The CDR3 is 13 amino acids. The DNA of the CDR3 is TGTGCCAGCAGCGAGACGTTTTCGGAGACCCAGTACTTC. Its protein is CASSETFSETQYF. Filled out from reference TRBV7-2 and TRBJ2-5, the complete variable domain reads GAGVSQSPSNKVTEKGKDVELRCDPISGHTALYWYRQSLGQGLEFLIYFQGNSAPDKSGLPSDRFSAERTGGSVSTLTIQRTQQEDSAVYLCASSETFSETQYFGPGTRLLVL.

This clonotype was counted a few times. The rearrangement joins TRBV5-6 to TRBJ2-5; D is unclear. The CDR3 extends over 13 amino acids. Trimming took off 2 bases at V and 5 bases at J, with 10 bases between the two ends. In germline, CDR1 is SGHDT, CDR2 YYEEEE. CDR3 amino acids: CASSFGDRETQYF. The CDR3 DNA follows: TGTGCCAGCAGCTTCGGAGACCGGGAGACCCAGTACTTC. The variable domain in full, completed from reference TRBV5-6 and TRBJ2-5, reads DAGVTQSPTHLIKTRGQQVTLRCSPKSGHDTVSWYQQALGQGPQFIFQYYEEEERQRGNFPDRFSGHQFPNYSSELNVNALLLGDSALYLCASSFGDRETQYFGPGTRLLVL.

The chain is built from TRBV5-1 and TRBJ2-3; possible D gene TRBD1, 5 bases. The CDR3 length is 13 residues. The V end lost 0 bases, the J end lost 4 bases, and 6 bases lay between the germline ends. Looked up from germline, CDR1 is SGHRS and CDR2 is YFSETQ. The CDR3 is CASSLEGSDTQYF. CDR3 in DNA: TGCGCCAGCAGCTTGGAGGGGTCAGATACGCAGTATTTT. The variable domain in full, completed from reference TRBV5-1 and TRBJ2-3, reads KAGVTQTPRYLIKTRGQQVTLSCSPISGHRSVSWYQQTPGQGLQFLFEYFSETQRNKGNFPGRFSGRQFSNSRSEMNVSTLELGDSALYLCASSLEGSDTQYFGPGTRLTVL.

The V gene is TRBV6-2 or TRBV6-3, the J gene TRBJ1-6, with unresolved D. The CDR3 loop spans 15 amino acids. Germline CDR1 reads MNHEY; CDR2 reads SVGEGT. V was trimmed by 5 bases and J by 0 bases, leaving 8 bases between them. In DNA, the CDR3 is TGTGCCAGCAGTGAACACCGCTCCTATAATTCACCCCTCCACTTT. Its translation is CASSEHRSYNSPLHF.

The chain couples TRBV5-1 to TRBJ2-7; 10 nucleotides line up with TRBD1. There are 15 residues in the CDR3. CDR1 is SGHRS, CDR2 YFSETQ, per germline. V was pared by 0 bases and J by 5 bases, with 5 bases of the junction left unmatched. Written as DNA, the CDR3 is TGCGCCAGCAGCTTGGTGGCGGACAGGGGGAACGAGCAGTACTTC. This sequence encodes CASSLVADRGNEQYF.

Only a few counts were recorded for this clonotype. The chain combines TRBV9 with TRBJ2-2; no firm D call. The CDR3 is made up of 13 amino acids. Germline V CDR1 and CDR2: SGDLS, YYNGEE. V dropped 4 bases and J dropped 5 bases, with 9 bases sitting between them. The CDR3 here is CASSTRGTGELFF. The CDR3 nucleotides are TGTGCCAGCAGCACCCGTGGTACCGGGGAGCTGTTTTTT.

In its sample, this clonotype was seen a few times. The chain combines TRBV20-1 with TRBJ2-5; TRBD2 matches at 9 bases. Unmatched junction bases numbered 10, after V lost 6 bases and J lost 2 bases. Germline V gives CDR1 DFQATT, CDR2 SNEGSKA (reference sequence). CDR3 size: 15 residues. CDR3 DNA sequence: TGCAGTGCGGGACGGCTAGCGGGGCTTCAAGAGACCCAGTACTTC. Its translation: CSAGRLAGLQETQYF.

The table lists this clonotype with a few counts. The chain has TRBV28 and TRBJ1-1, with no clear D. The germline CDR1 and CDR2 sequences are MDHEN and SYDVKM. This CDR3 comprises 12 residues. Trimming stripped 6 bases from V and 7 bases from J, with 12 bases between. CDR3 sequence: CASSTLGDEAFF. CDR3 sequence (DNA): TGTGCCAGCAGCACACTTGGGGATGAAGCTTTCTTT.

This clonotype was seen only a few times. The chain combines TRBV24-1 with TRBJ1-1, with TRBD1 matching 8 bases. The CDR3 is 16 amino acids. Germline loops: CDR1 KGHDR, CDR2 SFDVKD. The V gene end was trimmed by 5 bases and the J gene end by 0 bases; junction bases not matched to a gene: 7. The CDR3 reads CATSVPQGAVNTEAFF. CDR3 coding DNA: TGTGCCACCAGTGTGCCCCAGGGGGCAGTGAACACTGAAGCTTTCTTT.

The V and J genes are TRBV7-2 and TRBJ2-1; maybe TRBD2 (6 bases). Germline CDR1 reads SGHTA; CDR2 reads FQGNSA. V was cut by 5 bases and J by 6 bases, with 11 bases left in between. The CDR3 is 13 residues long. The CDR3 region has the DNA TGTGCCAGCAGCCCTAGGACTACCAATGAGCAGTTCTTC. It specifies CASSPRTTNEQFF. Supplemented by reference TRBV7-2 and TRBJ2-1, the full variable domain reads GAGVSQSPSNKVTEKGKDVELRCDPISGHTALYWYRQSLGQGLEFLIYFQGNSAPDKSGLPSDRFSAERTGGSVSTLTIQRTQQEDSAVYLCASSPRTTNEQFFGPGTRLTVL.

The chain couples TRBV2 to TRBJ2-5; 9 bases map to TRBD2. The V gene end was trimmed by 3 bases and the J gene end by 1 base; junction bases not matched to a gene: 3. Per germline, CDR1 SNHLY and CDR2 FYNNEI. This CDR3 comprises 15 residues. The CDR3: CASSESGGFQETQYF. CDR3 sequence (DNA): TGTGCCAGCAGTGAGAGCGGGGGGTTCCAAGAGACCCAGTACTTC.

This clonotype was seen only a few times. This rearrangement joins TRBV5-1 to TRBJ1-2; D is undetermined. The ends were cut back, 0 bases at V and 4 bases at J, with 10 bases in the middle. Germline V lookup: CDR1 SGHRS, CDR2 YFSETQ. The CDR3 length is 14 residues. The CDR3, as DNA: TGCGCCAGCAGCTTGGAGGTGGTCCGCTATGGCTACACCTTC. This gives the protein CASSLEVVRYGYTF. The whole variable domain, filled in from reference TRBV5-1 and TRBJ1-2, reads KAGVTQTPRYLIKTRGQQVTLSCSPISGHRSVSWYQQTPGQGLQFLFEYFSETQRNKGNFPGRFSGRQFSNSRSEMNVSTLELGDSALYLCASSLEVVRYGYTFGSGTRLTVV.

This clonotype was seen only a few times. V is TRBV20-1 and J is TRBJ1-4, with D unclear. Germline CDR1 reads DFQATT; CDR2 reads SNEGSKA (reference sequence). The CDR3 runs to 14 residues. The V end lost 1 base, the J end lost 8 bases, and 14 bases lay between the germline ends. The CDR3 sequence: CSARVSLGREKLFF. The DNA for the CDR3 is TGCAGTGCTAGAGTATCCCTAGGACGGGAAAAACTGTTTTTT.

The chain has TRBV10-3 and TRBJ1-1; TRBD1 might be the D (6 bases). Germline CDR1 reads ENHRY; CDR2 reads SYGVKD. The germline V and J ends were trimmed by 6 bases and 8 bases, with 13 bases remaining between them. The CDR3 covers 12 residues. The CDR3 loop is CAIRGSGTEAFF. For the CDR3, the DNA is TGTGCCATCAGAGGCTCCGGGACAGAAGCTTTCTTT.

This clonotype turned up a few times. This chain joins TRBV3-1 and TRBJ2-5; 10 bases are shared with TRBD1. V lost 0 bases and J lost 5; bases outside the gene matches: 3. The CDR3 is made up of 15 amino acids. The germline CDR1 and CDR2 sequences are LGHDT and YNNKEL (reference sequence). The CDR3 bases are TGTGCCAGCAGCCAAGATCCGGGACAGGGGGAGACCCAGTACTTC. Protein product: CASSQDPGQGETQYF.

This chain joins TRBV6-2 or TRBV6-3 and TRBJ2-7, with a tentative D call TRBD2 (5 bases). The CDR3 contains 14 residues. The germline V gene encodes CDR1 MNHEY and CDR2 SVGEGT. The V end was cut by 10 bases, the J end by 6 bases, with 22 bases between. This CDR3 is CATSRRAGESEQYF. The CDR3 DNA is TGTGCCACCTCCCGGCGGGCAGGCGAGTCCGAGCAGTACTTC.